The clone carrying this T cell receptor (beta chain) was observed a few times. Its matching antigen is unknown. This specimen comes from a study of blood T cells in healthy people across ages. Study-level points and caveats: PBMCs left unsorted prevented a conclusive naive versus antigen-experienced comparison. Those diversity estimates obtained from one million T cells were thought to be underestimates.

With V trimmed by 4 bases and J by 1 base, 4 bases remained unmatched. The CDR3 runs to 15 residues. Germline V gene lookup returns CDR1 SGHRS and CDR2 YFSETQ. Combining a sample-barcoded 5' primer with a J-beta primer mix, a second PCR ran for roughly 6 to 11 cycles. TCRdb re-called the 5' RACE reads through MiXCR, storing one row per CDR3 protein. The data hold roughly 1,500,000 distinct CDR3 sequences, with about 35% observed a single time. The J gene is TRBJ1-1, the V gene TRBV5-1, with 10 nucleotides matching TRBD1. Sequenced sample: blood. This TCR derives from a woman aged 30 to 39 in good health. The CDR3 DNA reads as TGCGCCAGCAGCAAAGGGACAGGGGCGAACACTGAAGCTTTCTTT. Amino acid sequence: CASSKGTGANTEAFF.